These T cell receptor beta chains were read from a single sample in a study of blood T cell repertoires in COVID-19. Sequencing was performed with immunoSEQ multiplex PCR; in TCRdb, only in-frame clones are kept and a portion is missing. The sample lists roughly 100,000 clones, roughly 80% seen once, with around 12% in the top ten. The sample comprised peripheral blood. The receptors here all came from a human donor in a cohort sampled during active COVID-19. Both conserved end residues are part of each CDR3. The order of the fields is clone size, V gene, J gene, D gene, CDR3 length, CDR3 protein, CDR3 DNA. The D gene is left open where the match is weak. Size is stated for part of the rows, as once, few or many counts, or as a class when the clone is expanded.

NA	TRBV6-5	TRBJ2-1	TRBD2	13	CASRLAGINEQFF	TGTGCCAGCCGACTAGCGGGGATCAATGAGCAGTTCTTC
once	TRBV20-1	TRBJ1-1	NA	13	CSASRAGGTEAFF	TGCAGTGCTAGTCGGGCGGGAGGTACTGAAGCTTTCTTT
NA	TRBV10-3	TRBJ2-1	TRBD2	14	CATLAGGPGNEQFF	TGTGCCACCCTAGCGGGGGGGCCCGGCAATGAGCAGTTCTTC
few	TRBV7-2	TRBJ1-2	NA	14	CASSPGQSKGGYTF	TGTGCCAGCAGCCCAGGACAGTCCAAGGGTGGCTACACCTTC
NA	TRBV6-1	TRBJ2-7	TRBD1	15	CASSEGTGGLYEQYF	TGTGCCAGCAGTGAAGGGACAGGGGGATTGTACGAGCAGTACTTC
NA	TRBV10-1	TRBJ2-3	TRBD2	15	CASSEAGAGTDTQYF	TGCGCCAGCAGTGAAGCGGGGGCTGGCACAGATACGCAGTATTTT
few	TRBV6-2/TRBV6-3	TRBJ1-2	NA	15	CASSYPSGADYGYTF	TGTGCCAGCAGTTACCCATCGGGAGCCGACTATGGCTACACCTTC
NA	TRBV6-2/TRBV6-3	TRBJ1-2	NA	15	CASSPLRGVRDGYTF	TGTGCCAGCAGTCCCCTTCGGGGAGTTAGAGATGGCTACACCTTC
NA	TRBV19	TRBJ2-2	NA	16	CASSIRTPRNTGELFF	TGTGCCAGTAGTATTCGGACACCCAGGAACACCGGGGAGCTGTTTTTT
NA	TRBV24-1	TRBJ2-7	TRBD1	18	CATSDPRTGVAPNYEQYF	TGTGCCACCAGTGATCCCCGGACAGGGGTGGCCCCAAACTACGAGCAGTACTTC